This is a list of T cell receptor beta chains from one sample in a study of blood T cell repertoires in COVID-19. Assay used: immunoSEQ multiplex PCR; TCRdb lists only in-frame clones, some missing. The sample lists approximately 30,000 clones, about 80% seen once, with approximately 36% in the top ten. Sequencing used peripheral blood. These receptors were taken from a man in his 70s with acute or convalescent COVID-19. CDR3s include the opening cysteine and the closing phenylalanine or tryptophan. Fields, in order: J gene, clone size, D gene, V gene, CDR3 protein, CDR3 DNA. The D gene is left open where the match is weak. Clone size is given for some rows only: seen once, a few or many times, or a class if the clone is expanded.

>TRBJ2-5|once|TRBD1|TRBV5-5
CASSSGDRGLETQYF
TGTGCCAGCAGCTCGGGGGACAGGGGGTTAGAGACCCAGTACTTC
>TRBJ2-7|few|TRBD2|TRBV5-5
CASSRDETSVSYEQYF
TGTGCCAGCAGCCGAGACGAGACTAGCGTTTCCTACGAGCAGTACTTC
>TRBJ2-5|.|.|TRBV7-9
CASSLAEVETQYF
TGTGCCAGCAGCTTGGCGGAGGTAGAGACCCAGTACTTC
>TRBJ2-1|.|TRBD1|TRBV29-1
CSVDRIGEQFF
TGCAGCGTGGACAGGATTGGGGAGCAGTTCTTC
>TRBJ1-1|.|.|TRBV30
CAWSLQGGGGTEAFF
TGTGCCTGGAGCCTTCAGGGCGGCGGTGGAACTGAAGCTTTCTTT
>TRBJ2-7|.|TRBD1|TRBV30
CAWSGQGTGEQYF
TGTGCCTGGAGTGGACAGGGAACAGGAGAGCAGTACTTC
>TRBJ2-1|.|TRBD2|TRBV6-2/TRBV6-3
CASSYPVSGLAGVHEQFF
TGTGCCAGCAGTTACCCCGTCTCCGGACTAGCGGGGGTGCATGAGCAGTTCTTC
>TRBJ1-1|.|.|TRBV7-2
CASSTGQNTEAFF
TGTGCCAGCAGCACGGGACAGAACACTGAAGCTTTCTTT
>TRBJ2-7|.|TRBD2|TRBV28
CASLSGGAGDEQYF
TGTGCCAGCCTTAGCGGGGGGGCCGGTGACGAGCAGTACTTC
>TRBJ1-5|.|.|TRBV18
CASSPDRFNQPQHF
TGTGCCAGCTCACCAGACAGGTTCAATCAGCCCCAGCATTTT
>TRBJ1-5|.|.|TRBV28
CASSLYLSGASHQPQHF
TGTGCCAGCAGTTTATATCTTTCAGGGGCTTCGCATCAGCCCCAGCATTTT
>TRBJ2-1|.|.|TRBV7-6
CASSPPGHNLYNEQFF
TGTGCCAGCAGCCCCCCGGGACACAACCTCTACAATGAGCAGTTCTTC
>TRBJ2-1|.|.|TRBV7-2
CASSLRWAQTYNEQFF
TGTGCCAGCAGCTTAAGGTGGGCACAGACCTACAATGAGCAGTTCTTC
>TRBJ1-6|.|TRBD1|TRBV4-1
CASSQGQSNSPLHF
TGCGCCAGCAGCCAGGGACAGTCGAATTCACCCCTCCACTTT
>TRBJ1-6|.|TRBD1|TRBV3-1/TRBV3-2
CASSRQGANSPLHF
TGTGCCAGCAGCCGACAGGGAGCAAATTCACCCCTCCACTTT
>TRBJ2-5|.|TRBD2|TRBV9
CASSVAAGGPETQYF
TGTGCCAGCAGCGTAGCGGCGGGGGGCCCGGAGACCCAGTACTTC
>TRBJ2-3|.|TRBD2|TRBV5-1
CASSSSPGLSTDTQYF
TGCGCCAGCAGCTCCTCCCCGGGACTATCCACAGATACGCAGTATTTT
>TRBJ2-5|.|.|TRBV6-5
CASNPRRGGQTQYF
TGTGCCAGCAACCCCAGACGGGGTGGTCAGACCCAGTACTTC
>TRBJ1-6|few|.|TRBV20-1
CSASQRSYNSPLHF
TGCAGTGCTAGTCAGCGCTCCTATAATTCACCCCTCCACTTT
>TRBJ2-7|medium-sized|TRBD1|TRBV7-8
CASSLRDSSSYEQYF
TGTGCCAGCAGCTTACGGGACAGTTCTTCCTACGAGCAGTACTTC
>TRBJ1-3|few|.|TRBV6-5
CASADGSSGNTIYF
TGTGCCAGCGCAGACGGGAGCTCTGGAAACACCATATATTTT
>TRBJ2-6|once|TRBD1|TRBV19
CASMDRGRRGSGANVLTF
TGTGCCAGTATGGACAGGGGCCGAAGGGGCTCTGGGGCCAACGTCCTGACTTTC
>TRBJ1-2|.|TRBD1|TRBV6-5
CASTGATGGRYGYTF
TGTGCCAGCACGGGGGCTACAGGGGGCAGGTATGGCTACACCTTC
>TRBJ1-6|once|.|TRBV28
CASSLSSGKGTPLHF
TGTGCCAGCAGTTTATCGTCAGGGAAAGGGACACCCCTCCACTTT
>TRBJ2-1|.|TRBD2|TRBV11-3
CASSLPGTSAYNEQFF
TGTGCCAGCAGCTTACCCGGGACTAGCGCGTACAATGAGCAGTTCTTC
>TRBJ1-3|.|.|TRBV2
CASSRGASSGNTIYF
TGTGCCAGCTCCCGCGGGGCGAGCTCTGGAAACACCATATATTTT
>TRBJ1-3|.|.|TRBV2
CAGKLSFSGNTIYF
TGTGCCGGCAAACTTTCTTTCTCTGGAAACACCATATATTTT
>TRBJ1-1|few|.|TRBV5-6
CASTRGWDEAFF
TGTGCCAGCACCCGGGGGTGGGATGAAGCTTTCTTT